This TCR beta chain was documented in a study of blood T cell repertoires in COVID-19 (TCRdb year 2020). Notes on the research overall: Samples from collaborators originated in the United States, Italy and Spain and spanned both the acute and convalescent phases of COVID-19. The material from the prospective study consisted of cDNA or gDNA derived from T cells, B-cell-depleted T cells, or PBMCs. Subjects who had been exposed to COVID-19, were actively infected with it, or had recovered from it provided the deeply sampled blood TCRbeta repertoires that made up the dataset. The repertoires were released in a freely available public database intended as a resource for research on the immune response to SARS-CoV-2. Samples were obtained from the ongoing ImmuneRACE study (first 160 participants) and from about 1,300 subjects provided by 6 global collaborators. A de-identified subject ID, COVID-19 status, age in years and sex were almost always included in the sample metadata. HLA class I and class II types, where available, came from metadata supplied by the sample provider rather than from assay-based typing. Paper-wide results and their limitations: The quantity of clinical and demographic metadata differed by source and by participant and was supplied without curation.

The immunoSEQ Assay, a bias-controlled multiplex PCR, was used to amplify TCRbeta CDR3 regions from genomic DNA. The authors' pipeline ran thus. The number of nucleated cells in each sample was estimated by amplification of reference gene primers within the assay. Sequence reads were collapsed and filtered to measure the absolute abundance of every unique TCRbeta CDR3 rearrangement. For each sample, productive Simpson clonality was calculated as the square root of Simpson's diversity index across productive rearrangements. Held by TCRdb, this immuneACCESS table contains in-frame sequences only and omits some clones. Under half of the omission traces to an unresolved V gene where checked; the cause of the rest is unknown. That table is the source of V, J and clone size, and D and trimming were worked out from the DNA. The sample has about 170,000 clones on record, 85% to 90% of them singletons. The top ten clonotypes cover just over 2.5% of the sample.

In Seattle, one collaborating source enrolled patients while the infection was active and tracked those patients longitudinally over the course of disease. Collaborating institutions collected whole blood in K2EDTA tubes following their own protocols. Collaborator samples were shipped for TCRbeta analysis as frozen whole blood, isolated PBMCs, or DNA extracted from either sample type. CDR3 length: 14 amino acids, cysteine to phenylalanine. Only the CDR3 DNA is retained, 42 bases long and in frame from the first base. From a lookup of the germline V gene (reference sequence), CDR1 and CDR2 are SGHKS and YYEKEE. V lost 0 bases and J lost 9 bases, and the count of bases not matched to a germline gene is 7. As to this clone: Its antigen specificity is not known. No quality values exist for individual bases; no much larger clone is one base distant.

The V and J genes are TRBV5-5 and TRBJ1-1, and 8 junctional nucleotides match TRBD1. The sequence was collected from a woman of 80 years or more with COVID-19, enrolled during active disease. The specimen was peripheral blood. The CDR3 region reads CASSLGVQGAKAFF. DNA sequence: TGTGCCAGCAGCTTGGGAGTTCAGGGGGCCAAAGCTTTCTTT. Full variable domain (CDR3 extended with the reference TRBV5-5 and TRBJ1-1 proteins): DAGVTQSPTHLIKTRGQQVTLRCSPISGHKSVSWYQQVLGQGPQFIFQYYEKEERGRGNFPDRFSARQFPNYSSELNVNALLLGDSALYLCASSLGVQGAKAFFGQGTRLTVV.